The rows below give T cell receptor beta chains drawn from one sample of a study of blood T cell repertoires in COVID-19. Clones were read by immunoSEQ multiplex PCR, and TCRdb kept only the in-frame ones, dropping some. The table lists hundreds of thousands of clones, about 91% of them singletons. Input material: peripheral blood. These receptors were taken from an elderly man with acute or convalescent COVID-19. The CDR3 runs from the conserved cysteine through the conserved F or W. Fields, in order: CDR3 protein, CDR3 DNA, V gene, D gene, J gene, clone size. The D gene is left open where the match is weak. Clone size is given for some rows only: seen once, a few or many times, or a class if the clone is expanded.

CDR3 protein: CASSLEQGDTEAFF
CDR3 DNA: TGTGCCAGCAGCTTAGAGCAGGGGGACACTGAAGCTTTCTTT
V gene: TRBV11-1
D gene: TRBD1
J gene: TRBJ1-1
clone size: .

CDR3 protein: CRVAGATTDTQYF
CDR3 DNA: TGCAGGGTAGCGGGGGCGACCACAGATACGCAGTATTTT
V gene: TRBV29-1
D gene: TRBD2
J gene: TRBJ2-3
clone size: .

CDR3 protein: CASSPGQGASGSYTF
CDR3 DNA: TGTGCCAGCAGCCCTGGACAGGGGGCTTCGGGGAGCTACACCTTC
V gene: TRBV7-9
D gene: TRBD1
J gene: TRBJ1-2
clone size: .

CDR3 protein: CASSSTRTGENTEAFF
CDR3 DNA: TGTGCCAGCAGCTCCACCAGGACAGGGGAGAACACTGAAGCTTTCTTT
V gene: TRBV7-9
D gene: TRBD1
J gene: TRBJ1-1
clone size: .

CDR3 protein: CASSQDGRAKETQYF
CDR3 DNA: TGTGCCAGCAGCCAAGATGGGAGGGCCAAAGAGACCCAGTACTTC
V gene: TRBV4-2
D gene: TRBD2
J gene: TRBJ2-5
clone size: once

CDR3 protein: CASSENRGRGQPQHF
CDR3 DNA: TGTGCCAGCAGTGAAAACAGGGGGCGGGGTCAGCCCCAGCATTTT
V gene: TRBV6-1
D gene: TRBD1
J gene: TRBJ1-5
clone size: .

CDR3 protein: CASSLVGTAETPLHF
CDR3 DNA: TGTGCCAGCAGCTTAGTAGGGACAGCAGAAACACCCCTCCACTTT
V gene: TRBV7-8
D gene: TRBD1
J gene: TRBJ1-6
clone size: .

CDR3 protein: CAIDAGGGSYEQYF
CDR3 DNA: TGTGCCATCGACGCGGGGGGTGGGAGCTACGAGCAGTACTTC
V gene: TRBV10-3
D gene: TRBD2
J gene: TRBJ2-7
clone size: .

CDR3 protein: CASRTGDGYTF
CDR3 DNA: TGTGCCAGCAGGACAGGGGATGGCTACACCTTC
V gene: TRBV12-3/TRBV12-4
D gene: TRBD1
J gene: TRBJ1-2
clone size: .

CDR3 protein: CASSIGLNNEQFF
CDR3 DNA: TGTGCCAGTAGTATTGGACTGAACAATGAGCAGTTCTTC
V gene: TRBV19
D gene: .
J gene: TRBJ2-1
clone size: .

CDR3 protein: CASRRTPSNQPQHF
CDR3 DNA: TGTGCCAGTAGAAGGACACCCAGCAATCAGCCCCAGCATTTT
V gene: TRBV19
D gene: .
J gene: TRBJ1-5
clone size: .

CDR3 protein: CASSNPGLPNTGELFF
CDR3 DNA: TGTGCCAGTAGTAATCCGGGACTCCCGAACACCGGGGAGCTGTTTTTT
V gene: TRBV19
D gene: .
J gene: TRBJ2-2
clone size: once

CDR3 protein: CASSIRRAAGELFF
CDR3 DNA: TGTGCCAGTAGTATACGCAGGGCGGCCGGGGAGCTGTTTTTT
V gene: TRBV19
D gene: .
J gene: TRBJ2-2
clone size: .

CDR3 protein: CASSELTTGSYEQYF
CDR3 DNA: TGTGCCAGCAGCGAACTTACGACAGGGTCCTACGAGCAGTACTTC
V gene: TRBV7-9
D gene: TRBD1
J gene: TRBJ2-7
clone size: .

CDR3 protein: CASSRTTDYNSPLHF
CDR3 DNA: TGCGCCAGCAGCCGGACGACAGACTATAATTCACCCCTCCACTTT
V gene: TRBV4-3
D gene: .
J gene: TRBJ1-6
clone size: .

CDR3 protein: CASSHLRGREYF
CDR3 DNA: TGTGCCAGCAGCCATTTGAGGGGGAGGGAGTATTTT
V gene: TRBV3-1/TRBV3-2
D gene: .
J gene: TRBJ2-3
clone size: .

CDR3 protein: CASSLSTADEKLFF
CDR3 DNA: TGCGCCAGCAGCTTGTCCACGGCGGATGAAAAACTGTTTTTT
V gene: TRBV5-1
D gene: .
J gene: TRBJ1-4
clone size: .

CDR3 protein: CASSIPGQPAAQYF
CDR3 DNA: TGTGCCAGCAGTATCCCGGGACAGCCTGCGGCCCAGTACTTC
V gene: TRBV7-8
D gene: TRBD1
J gene: TRBJ2-5
clone size: once

CDR3 protein: CASSLSVAPDTQYF
CDR3 DNA: TGTGCCAGCAGCTTATCGGTCGCACCAGATACGCAGTATTTT
V gene: TRBV7-2
D gene: .
J gene: TRBJ2-3
clone size: .

CDR3 protein: CASSLGLAGGFQFF
CDR3 DNA: TGTGCCAGCAGCTTGGGGCTAGCGGGGGGGTTTCAGTTCTTC
V gene: TRBV11-3
D gene: TRBD2
J gene: TRBJ2-1
clone size: once

CDR3 protein: CASSPGPDTQYF
CDR3 DNA: TGTGCCAGCTCACCCGGTCCGGATACGCAGTATTTT
V gene: TRBV18
D gene: .
J gene: TRBJ2-3
clone size: once

CDR3 protein: CASSLLGLAGARGRQETQYF
CDR3 DNA: TGTGCCAGCTCGCTCCTGGGACTAGCGGGGGCCCGGGGGCGGCAAGAGACCCAGTACTTC
V gene: TRBV18
D gene: TRBD2
J gene: TRBJ2-5
clone size: .